These T cell receptor beta chains were read from a single sample in a study of Graves' ophthalmopathy and Graves' hyperthyroidism. TCRdb re-analysed the multiplex PCR reads in MiXCR, keeping a single row per CDR3 protein. Seen here are 450,000 or so distinct CDR3 sequences, around 15% observed once, and the top ten hold about a tenth. Sequenced input: blood. The receptors were gathered from a woman younger than 45 with Graves' ophthalmopathy. Each CDR3 is given with its conserved first and last residue. A D gene is named only where the DNA matches it firmly. Rows may omit the clone size; those that give it use once, few, many or a size class.

d_call	j_call	clone_size	cdr3_length	v_call	cdr3_nt	cdr3_aa
NA	TRBJ1-2	many	17	TRBV12-3/TRBV12-4	TGTGCCAGCAGCCTATTGGCCTTCGAAGGACAGACCTATGGCTACACCTTC	CASSLLAFEGQTYGYTF
NA	TRBJ2-7	many	13	TRBV29-1	TGCAGCGTTGAGCGGGGACGGGGATACGAGCAGTACTTC	CSVERGRGYEQYF
NA	TRBJ2-2	NA	17	TRBV11-2	TGTGCCAGCAGCTTAGACCCTAGGGTTTTGAACACCGGGGAGCTGTTTTTT	CASSLDPRVLNTGELFF
TRBD1	TRBJ2-5	NA	17	TRBV11-2	TGTGCCAGCAGCTTCTTTTTATGGGACAGGGGTGGGGAGACCCAGTACTTC	CASSFFLWDRGGETQYF
TRBD2	TRBJ2-7	many	15	TRBV28	TGTGCCAGCAGCTTCTATAGCGGGAGTGCGTACGAGCAGTACTTC	CASSFYSGSAYEQYF
NA	TRBJ1-5	many	11	TRBV12-3/TRBV12-4	TGTGCCAGCAGACCAGAACAGCCCCAGCATTTT	CASRPEQPQHF
TRBD2	TRBJ2-4	NA	16	TRBV6-1	TGTGCCAGCAGGAGACTAGCGGGAGAAAGCAAAAACATTCAGTACTTC	CASRRLAGESKNIQYF
NA	TRBJ2-7	many	15	TRBV11-1	TGTGCCAGCAGCTTGATTAGGGGCAGTGCCTACGAGCAGTACTTC	CASSLIRGSAYEQYF
NA	TRBJ2-7	NA	16	TRBV19	TGTGCCAGTAGTATGGGAGGCCAGGTCCTGCCGTACGAGCAGTACTTC	CASSMGGQVLPYEQYF
NA	TRBJ1-5	many	17	TRBV19	TGTGCCAGTAGTATAGTTGGGGGGGCAGATAGCAATCAGCCCCAGCATTTT	CASSIVGGADSNQPQHF
NA	TRBJ1-2	NA	13	TRBV6-1	TGTGCCAGCAGTGCCCGGGACTTCTATGGCTACACCTTC	CASSARDFYGYTF
NA	TRBJ1-1	many	14	TRBV15	TGTGCCACCAGCAGAGAGACGAGGAACACTGAAGCTTTCTTT	CATSRETRNTEAFF
NA	TRBJ1-2	many	15	TRBV6-5	TGTGCCAGCAGTACGCCGACAGGTAAACAGCGTGGCTACACCTTC	CASSTPTGKQRGYTF
NA	TRBJ1-1	many	14	TRBV20-1	TGCAGTGCTAGAGATCGGTCAGGTGGCACTGAAGCTTTCTTT	CSARDRSGGTEAFF
NA	TRBJ2-5	many	15	TRBV6-5	TGTGCCAGCAGTTACTCTTCCGCAGGAGGGGAGACCCAGTACTTC	CASSYSSAGGETQYF
NA	TRBJ1-5	many	14	TRBV20-1	TGCAGTGCTAGACATCAGGGGCAACATCAGCCCCAGCATTTT	CSARHQGQHQPQHF
TRBD2	TRBJ2-7	many	15	TRBV5-1	TGCGCCAGCAGCATTATAGCGGGGGGGGCCTACGAGCAGTACTTC	CASSIIAGGAYEQYF
TRBD1	TRBJ2-7	many	17	TRBV5-1	TGCGCCAGCAGATTAGACAGGGGGAAGTCAACGGGCTACGAGCAGTACTTC	CASRLDRGKSTGYEQYF
NA	TRBJ2-7	many	15	TRBV6-5	TGTGCCAGCAGTTACTCGGGTCAGTCGCAGGACGAGCAGTACTTC	CASSYSGQSQDEQYF
NA	TRBJ1-3	many	14	TRBV11-3	TGTGCCAGCCAGTTCGGGGGCATTCGAAACACCATATATTTT	CASQFGGIRNTIYF
TRBD1	TRBJ1-2	many	15	TRBV5-1	TGCGCCAGCAGCTCCCCGGACAGGGGGACCTATGGCTACACCTTC	CASSSPDRGTYGYTF